This TCR beta chain emerged from a study of T cell responses to AZD1222 COVID-19 vaccine. Generated by immunoSEQ multiplex PCR, the TCRdb table keeps only in-frame clones and is missing some. Of roughly 80,000 clones in the sample, approximately 90% were seen once. There are 15 residues in the CDR3. Looked up from germline, CDR1 is ENHRY and CDR2 is SYGVKD. V was pared by 5 bases and J by 3 bases, with 3 bases of the junction left unmatched. This receptor was identified in an adult who received the AZD1222 COVID-19 vaccine. The specimen comprised peripheral blood, sampled 28 days after the second AZD1222 dose. The chain uses TRBV10-3 and TRBJ2-2, with TRBD1 matching over 10 bases. The CDR3 region has the DNA TGTGCCATCAGTCGACAGGGGGCCGACACCGGGGAGCTGTTTTTT. As protein: CAISRQGADTGELFF.